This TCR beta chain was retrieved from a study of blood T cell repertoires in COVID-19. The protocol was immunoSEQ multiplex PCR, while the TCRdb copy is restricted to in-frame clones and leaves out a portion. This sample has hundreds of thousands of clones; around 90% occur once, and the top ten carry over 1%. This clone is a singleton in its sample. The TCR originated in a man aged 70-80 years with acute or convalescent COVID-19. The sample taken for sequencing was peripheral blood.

Here the CDR3 DNA reads TGTGCCAGCAGCCTTGGACAGGGAGGGTATGGCTACACCTTC. This sequence encodes CASSLGQGGYGYTF. The rearrangement links TRBV5-6 to TRBJ1-2; 8 bases fit TRBD1. The CDR3 covers 14 residues. Germline V gives CDR1 SGHDT, CDR2 YYEEEE. With 4 bases clipped from V and 5 bases from J, the junction kept 7 bases outside the gene matches.